This is a list of T cell receptor beta chains from one sample in a study of blood T cell repertoires in COVID-19. Some clones are missing from TCRdb's copy, which holds only in-frame ones; the method was immunoSEQ multiplex PCR. This sample has some 120,000 clones, with 85% to 90% found just once. Input material: peripheral blood. The receptors here all came from a man between 65 and 79 years old with active or convalescent COVID-19. Each CDR3 is given with its conserved first and last residue. Fields, in order: V gene, J gene, clone size, D gene, CDR3 protein, CDR3 DNA. The D gene is left open where the match is weak. Expanded clones get a size class; other rows say once, few or many, or leave the size out.

TRBV12-3/TRBV12-4	TRBJ1-6	NA	NA	CASRFQGFSPLHF	TGTGCCAGCAGGTTTCAGGGGTTCTCACCCCTCCACTTT
TRBV11-2	TRBJ2-1	NA	TRBD2	CASSLTSGRAHEQFF	TGTGCCAGCAGCTTAACTAGCGGGAGGGCCCATGAGCAGTTCTTC
TRBV7-9	TRBJ1-1	NA	TRBD1	CASSLRDSEAFF	TGTGCCAGCAGCTTAAGGGACAGTGAAGCTTTCTTT
TRBV6-5	TRBJ2-3	once	TRBD2	CASMKTSGSSDTQYF	TGTGCCAGCATGAAGACTAGCGGGAGTTCAGATACGCAGTATTTT
TRBV19	TRBJ2-1	NA	NA	CASSIGGGVAYNEQFF	TGTGCCAGTAGTATAGGAGGGGGGGTCGCCTACAATGAGCAGTTCTTC
TRBV29-1	TRBJ2-1	NA	TRBD2	CSAGTSGFGEQFF	TGCAGCGCCGGGACTAGCGGGTTTGGGGAGCAGTTCTTC
TRBV7-2	TRBJ2-1	NA	NA	CASSLSGTLPKNEQFF	TGTGCCAGCAGCTTGTCCGGGACTTTACCCAAAAATGAGCAGTTCTTC
TRBV27	TRBJ2-1	NA	NA	CASNRPMGEQFF	TGTGCCAGCAACCGTCCGATGGGCGAGCAGTTCTTC
TRBV29-1	TRBJ2-2	NA	TRBD2	CSVSSRAGDANTGELFF	TGCAGCGTTTCTAGTCGAGCGGGAGACGCGAACACCGGGGAGCTGTTTTTT
TRBV5-4	TRBJ2-3	NA	TRBD2	CASSSGLAYTDTQYF	TGTGCCAGCAGCTCCGGACTAGCTTACACAGATACGCAGTATTTT
TRBV3-1/TRBV3-2	TRBJ1-6	NA	NA	CASSLVSSYNSPLHF	TGTGCCAGCAGCCTCGTGAGCTCCTATAATTCACCCCTCCACTTT
TRBV27	TRBJ2-1	NA	TRBD1	CASSPRTGVYNEQFF	TGTGCCAGCAGTCCAAGGACAGGGGTTTACAATGAGCAGTTCTTC
TRBV9	TRBJ1-2	NA	NA	CASSVGVTGGSDGYTF	TGTGCCAGCAGCGTAGGTGTAACAGGTGGGTCGGACGGCTACACCTTC
TRBV6-4	TRBJ2-3	NA	NA	CASSDRGDTQYF	TGTGCCAGCAGTGATCGAGGAGATACGCAGTATTTT
TRBV5-1	TRBJ1-5	NA	NA	CASSLGGTGNQPQHF	TGCGCCAGCAGCTTGGGGGGAACGGGGAATCAGCCCCAGCATTTT
TRBV27	TRBJ2-7	NA	NA	CASSLSGPTAFSYEQYF	TGTGCCAGCAGTTTATCGGGCCCGACAGCCTTCTCCTACGAGCAGTACTTC
TRBV27	TRBJ1-6	NA	NA	CASRRGGQYNSPLHF	TGTGCCAGCCGACGGGGTGGACAGTACAATTCACCCCTCCACTTT
TRBV7-2	TRBJ1-5	NA	NA	CASSLEGDSNQPQHF	TGTGCCAGCAGCTTAGAGGGGGATAGCAATCAGCCCCAGCATTTT
TRBV29-1	TRBJ1-2	NA	NA	CSGEGNYGYTF	TGCAGCGGGGAGGGGAACTATGGCTACACCTTC
TRBV27	TRBJ1-2	NA	TRBD1	CASADRGTYGYTF	TGTGCCAGCGCGGACAGGGGAACTTATGGCTACACCTTC